These 14 T cell receptor beta chains were sequenced from one sample in a study of breast tumors, draining lymph nodes, adjacent tissues. One entry per CDR3 protein results from TCRdb running MiXCR on the multiplex PCR reads. This repertoire shows about 12,000 distinct CDR3 sequences, around 36% found once; its top ten account for less than 15%. Sequencing used breast tumor tissue. The receptors here all came from a female donor with breast cancer. Some clones in this sample may be carry-over from other donors' samples.

This clonotype occurred many times. The CDR3 DNA reads TGTGCCAGCAGCTCTCGACGGGACCTGGGGCAGTACTTC. Its translation: CASSSRRDLGQYF. The chain combines TRBV7-2 with TRBJ2-7; TRBD1 or TRBD2 may be the D gene (5 bases each). The germline V and J ends were trimmed by 4 bases and 9 bases, with 16 bases remaining between them. The CDR3 runs to 13 residues. Germline values: CDR1 SGHTA, CDR2 FQGNSA.

The table lists this clonotype with many counts. The chain employs TRBV16 and TRBJ2-3; 8 positions match TRBD1. This CDR3 is built from 17 residues. The V gene end was trimmed by 0 bases and the J gene end by 0 bases; junction bases not matched to a gene: 5. CDR1 is KGHSY and CDR2 is FQNENV in the germline V gene. This chain's CDR3 is CASSQSLRGLSTDTQYF. The CDR3 bases are TGTGCCAGCAGCCAATCTCTCAGGGGGCTTAGCACAGATACGCAGTATTTT.

Comments on this clonotype: A read error may produce the germline difference seen at one junction end. This sequence joins TRBV20-1 and TRBJ1-6, with D hard to call. Germline V gene data show CDR1 as DFQATT and CDR2 as SNEGSKA (reference sequence). The CDR3 runs 14 residues. This CDR3 is CSARGRAVGTPLHF. The CDR3 DNA reads TGCAGTGCCAGAGGACGAGCAGTAGGAACACCCCTCCACTTT.

This clonotype was detected many times. The chain couples TRBV5-8 to TRBJ2-1; no firm D call. The CDR3 loop spans 15 amino acids. Germline lookup yields CDR1 SGHTS and CDR2 YDEGEE. The ends were cut back, 4 bases at V and 4 bases at J, with 15 bases in the middle. The CDR3 spells CASSPKTRKYNEQFF. CDR3 nucleotide sequence: TGTGCCAGCAGCCCGAAGACCCGTAAATACAATGAGCAGTTCTTC. The full variable domain, its missing parts supplied by reference TRBV5-8 and TRBJ2-1, is EAGVTQSPTHLIKTRGQQATLRCSPISGHTSVYWYQQALGLGLQFLLWYDEGEERNRGNFPPRFSGRQFPNYSSELNVNALELEDSALYLCASSPKTRKYNEQFFGPGTRLTVL.

This clonotype was found many times. The genes are TRBV12-3 or TRBV12-4 and TRBJ2-7; D gene unclear. Trimming pared 2 bases from V and 1 base from J, leaving 12 bases between. The CDR3 totals 15 residues. The CDR3 DNA follows: TGTGCCAGCAGTTTAAAAGGGCAGTTATCCTACGAGCAGTACTTC. Protein product: CASSLKGQLSYEQYF.

This chain uses TRBV5-1 with TRBJ1-1; possible D gene TRBD1, 5 bases. CDR1 SGHRS and CDR2 YFSETQ come from the germline V gene. The V gene lost 2 bases and the J gene lost 7 bases, with 12 bases spanning the gap. CDR3 length: 13 residues. The CDR3 bases are TGCGCCAGCAGCTTAAGGGGCCCGGGTGAAGCTTTCTTT. Its translation: CASSLRGPGEAFF. Combining the CDR3 with reference TRBV5-1 and TRBJ1-1 gives the whole variable domain KAGVTQTPRYLIKTRGQQVTLSCSPISGHRSVSWYQQTPGQGLQFLFEYFSETQRNKGNFPGRFSGRQFSNSRSEMNVSTLELGDSALYLCASSLRGPGEAFFGQGTRLTVV.

This clonotype was counted ten times or more. The V and J genes are TRBV18 and TRBJ1-5, with TRBD1 matching 11 bases. CDR1 is KGHSH, CDR2 LQKENI, per germline. Trimming cost V 0 bases and J 2 bases; bases outside gene matches: 3. This CDR3 spans 17 amino acids. CDR3 nucleotides: TGTGCCAGCTCACCACCGGGGGGACAGGGGGGCAATCAGCCCCAGCATTTT. Protein: CASSPPGGQGGNQPQHF.

This clonotype was seen a few times. With a much larger clone just one base away, this may be a read error. The rearrangement uses TRBV3-1 and TRBJ1-2; D is ambiguous. Germline V gene sequence: CDR1 LGHDT, CDR2 YNNKEL (reference sequence). V was trimmed by 2 bases and J by 4 bases, leaving 5 bases between them. The CDR3 is 12 residues long. CDR3 bases: TGTGCCAGCAGCCAAACTACCTATGGCTACACCTTC. Amino acids: CASSQTTYGYTF.

This clonotype was found many times. The CDR3 spells CAISVGGFDQPQHF. CDR3 coding DNA: TGTGCCATCAGTGTAGGGGGTTTCGATCAGCCCCAGCATTTT. V and J are TRBV10-3 and TRBJ1-5; perhaps TRBD1 as D (6 bases). The germline CDR1 and CDR2 sequences are ENHRY and SYGVKD. CDR3 length: 14 residues. V lost 4 bases to trimming and J lost 5 bases, with 12 bases between them.

The table lists this clonotype with many counts. This sequence joins TRBV7-3 and TRBJ2-3, with D unclear. Germline loops: CDR1 SGHTA, CDR2 FQGTGA. The CDR3 runs to 15 residues. Between the trimmed V and J ends, which lost 0 bases and 2 bases, there was a span of 9 bases. The CDR3: CASSLTVGITDTQYF. The CDR3 DNA reads TGTGCCAGCAGCTTAACGGTAGGGATCACAGATACGCAGTATTTT. Complete variable domain (other parts from reference TRBV7-3 and TRBJ2-3): GAGVSQTPSNKVTEKGKYVELRCDPISGHTALYWYRQSLGQGPEFLIYFQGTGAADDSGLPNDRFFAVRPEGSVSTLKIQRTERGDSAVYLCASSLTVGITDTQYFGPGTRLTVL.

This clonotype is termed medium-sized. The chain recombines TRBV15 with TRBJ1-2; perhaps TRBD1 as D (5 bases). Between the trimmed V and J ends, which lost 3 bases and 2 bases, there was a span of 16 bases. In germline, CDR1 is LNHNV, CDR2 YYDKDF (reference sequence). This CDR3 region has 16 residues. CDR3 sequence: CATSSAREGLNYGYTF. As DNA, the CDR3 is TGTGCCACCAGCAGTGCCAGGGAGGGATTGAACTATGGCTACACCTTC.

The sample holds many counts of this clonotype. The chain employs TRBV11-1 and TRBJ2-5, with D unclear. The germline gives CDR1 SGHAT, CDR2 FQDESV (reference sequence). Trimming removed 7 bases at V and 3 bases at J, with 12 bases between. The CDR3 has 13 residues. The CDR3 sequence: CASIRHRKETQYF. Written as DNA, the CDR3 is TGTGCCAGCATTCGCCACAGAAAAGAGACCCAGTACTTC.

By share, this clonotype ranks as medium-sized. The rearrangement joins TRBV14 to TRBJ1-2, with unresolved D. V lost 4 bases and J 3 bases, leaving 6 bases between the germline ends. CDR3 length: 12 amino acids. Germline-derived CDR1 and CDR2 are SGHDN and FVKESK. The CDR3 here is CASSLGHYGYTF. CDR3 sequence (DNA): TGTGCCAGCAGCCTCGGACACTATGGCTACACCTTC.

As regards this clonotype: Germline and junction disagree at one end, which may indicate a read error. The CDR3 nucleotides read TGTGCCAGCAGCCAAGCTACCCGTTGGGGCAGGGCATCGGGTCACTACAAGCAGTACTTC. Amino acids: CASSQATRWGRASGHYKQYF. This sequence joins TRBV4-1 and TRBJ2-7; a possible D gene is TRBD1 (5 bases). The CDR3 spans 20 residues. The germline V gene has CDR1 MGHRA and CDR2 YSYEKL.